These 9 T cell receptor beta chains share one sample of origin, sequenced in a study of T cell repertoires in cytomegalovirus infection (dated 2019 in TCRdb). Sequenced on an Illumina HiSeq 1500. TCRdb cleaned the public reads at Q25 with fastp, built clones with MiXCR and kept in-frame beta chains. One record per CDR3 amino acid sequence lists the most common genes and DNA. The sample contains about 700,000 distinct CDR3 sequences, around 35% of them found a single time. The ten top clones hold 18% of the sample. Their recognized antigens are unknown. The treatment or condition label here, explained by the study, means: in vitro stimulation with specific CMV peptide epitopes to enrich CMV-specific T cells. The sequences come from cultured PBMCs, collected from culture after CMV antigen stimulation. The receptors were gathered from a human donor in good health (CMV status not recorded). Some clones in this sample may be carry-over from other donors' samples.

This clonotype was seen a handful of times. The V call is TRBV27, the J call TRBJ2-1; D is ambiguous. The CDR3 extends over 13 amino acids. The V end was cut by 6 bases, the J end by 4 bases, with 10 bases between. The germline gives CDR1 MNHEY, CDR2 SMNVEV (reference sequence). This CDR3 is CASSRTPYNEQFF. Written as DNA, the CDR3 is TGTGCCAGCAGCCGGACCCCGTACAATGAGCAGTTCTTC.

This clonotype was seen more than once but under ten times. This chain links TRBV6-1 with TRBJ1-6; TRBD1 agrees at 9 bases. Germline trimming cut 4 bases from V and 7 bases from J; bases unmatched to any gene: 11. The CDR3 extends over 17 amino acids. Germline V gives CDR1 MNHNS, CDR2 SASEGT. CDR3 nucleotide sequence: TGTGCCAGCAGTGCCTCGTGGACAGGGGTTGAGAATTCACCCCTCCACTTT. It is translated as CASSASWTGVENSPLHF.

The rearrangement links TRBV7-9 to TRBJ1-4; D might be TRBD1 (5 bases). Trimming cost V 7 bases and J 6 bases, with 12 bases left between them. CDR1 SEHNR and CDR2 FQNEAQ come from the germline V gene (reference sequence). This CDR3 has 13 amino acids. The CDR3 spells CASTTGGYEKLFF. CDR3 bases: TGTGCCAGCACCACGGGGGGTTATGAAAAACTGTTTTTT.

The rearrangement uses TRBV19 and TRBJ2-7; no reliable D call. The V end was cut by 5 bases, the J end by 5 bases, with 10 bases between. Germline V gene lookup returns CDR1 LNHDA and CDR2 SQIVND (reference sequence). The length of the CDR3 is 12 residues. The CDR3 DNA sequence: TGTGCCAGTAGTGCATACGATGACGAGCAGTACTTC. It translates to CASSAYDDEQYF.

The rearrangement joins TRBV6-8 to TRBJ2-1, with D possibly TRBD2 on 5 matching bases. CDR1 MNHGY and CDR2 SAAAGT come from the germline V gene. V lost 7 bases and J lost 0, with 16 bases in between. CDR3 length equals 16 residues. This CDR3 is CASTRDSASSYNEQFF. In DNA, the CDR3 is TGTGCCAGCACGAGGGATTCGGCAAGCTCCTACAATGAGCAGTTCTTC.

The gene calls are TRBV20-1 and TRBJ1-5; 7 nucleotides line up with TRBD1. J gave up 4 bases and V 5 bases, and 2 bases lay outside the gene matches. Per germline, CDR1 DFQATT and CDR2 SNEGSKA (reference sequence). CDR3 size: 12 residues. CDR3 residues: CSAGGQNQPQHF. The CDR3 nucleotides read TGCAGTGCTGGGGGACAGAATCAGCCCCAGCATTTT.

The V and J genes are TRBV7-8 and TRBJ2-3; tentative D call: TRBD2 (6 bases). CDR3 length equals 16 residues. From germline, CDR1 is SGHVS and CDR2 FQNEAQ. Trimming took 5 bases from V and 6 from J, leaving 21 bases between them. CDR3 sequence: CASSLPRLVSGDTQYF. The CDR3 nucleotides are TGTGCCAGCAGCCTCCCTAGACTAGTCTCTGGGGATACGCAGTATTTT.

This rearrangement joins TRBV6-6 to TRBJ2-7; D unclear. The CDR3 covers 16 residues. V was shortened by 2 bases and J by 3 bases, with 17 bases between the two germline ends. From germline, CDR1 is MNHNY and CDR2 SVGAGI (reference sequence). The CDR3 is CASSYAQFLARYEQYF. The DNA for the CDR3 is TGTGCCAGCAGTTACGCCCAGTTTTTAGCCCGCTACGAGCAGTACTTC.

Ten or more counts support this clonotype. The J gene is TRBJ1-1, the V gene TRBV7-2; D gene unclear. Germline V gene sequence: CDR1 SGHTA, CDR2 FQGNSA. V was cut by 0 bases and J by 9 bases, with 17 bases left in between. This CDR3 is 15 amino acids long. Here the CDR3 DNA reads TGTGCCAGCAGCTTAGCCTTGGGAGGAATAACTAAAGCTTTCTTT. Encoded protein: CASSLALGGITKAFF.